The present T cell receptor (beta chain) was sequenced within a study of shared clonotypes between healthy human individuals. The study's findings and limits: Larger estimated richness was generally recorded for naive subsets relative to memory subsets. The four-donor shared clonotypes exceeded non-shared clonotypes in generation probability, with non-shared ones scoring lower. Sorted-subset samples were not fully sequenced, rarefaction indicated. Limitation of the genetic and exposure-history diversity represented came from the few donors.

Naive CD8 cells comprised CD45RO-negative, CCR7-positively selected cells, excluding terminally differentiated effector memory CD45RA+ cells. Comments on this clone: Its antigen is unidentified. Other DNA sequences within the sample encode an identical CDR3.

Generated by immunoSEQ multiplex PCR, the TCRdb table keeps only in-frame clones and is missing some. The sample consists of approximately 2,000,000 clones, about 93% of them appearing once. The V end was cut by 0 bases, the J end by 0 bases, with 8 bases between. The germline CDR1 and CDR2 sequences are SGDLS and YYNGEE. The CDR3 is 15 residues long. Sequenced input: naive CD8+ T cells from PBMCs. This receptor was taken from a man in his late teens or twenties in good health. Some clones in this sample may be carry-over from other donors' samples. The chain has TRBV9 and TRBJ2-3; D is ambiguous. The CDR3 sequence: CASSVVGGSTDTQYF. DNA for the CDR3: TGTGCCAGCAGCGTAGTAGGTGGCAGCACAGATACGCAGTATTTT.